One sample yielded the 17 T cell receptor beta chains listed below, sequenced in a study of T cell responses to AZD1222 COVID-19 vaccine. Assay used: immunoSEQ multiplex PCR; TCRdb lists only in-frame clones, some missing. Here the sample spans 150,000 to 250,000 clones, approximately 89% being singletons. Material: peripheral blood, obtained 28 days after the second AZD1222 dose. These TCRs come from an adult who received the AZD1222 COVID-19 vaccine.

The V call is TRBV27, the J call TRBJ2-1, with D maybe TRBD2 (6 bases). Deletions cut 3 bases from V and 0 bases from J, with 18 bases between. Germline assignment: CDR1 MNHEY and CDR2 SMNVEV (reference sequence). This CDR3 comprises 18 residues. The CDR3 here is CASSLARSGGSSYNEQFF. The CDR3, as DNA: TGTGCCAGCAGTTTGGCCCGAAGTGGGGGGAGCTCCTACAATGAGCAGTTCTTC.

The chain links TRBV29-1 to TRBJ2-7; 8 bases are a match to TRBD1. The germline CDR1 and CDR2 sequences are SQVTM and ANQGSEA. The CDR3 is 18 residues long. V trimming: 5 bases; J trimming: 0 bases; junction bases outside the gene matches: 18. CDR3 region: CSVRQGPMRATSSYEQYF. DNA for the CDR3: TGCAGCGTTCGACAGGGGCCGATGCGAGCGACTAGCTCCTACGAGCAGTACTTC.

The chain combines TRBV6-5 with TRBJ2-2; D is unresolved. The V end was cut by 6 bases, the J end by 6 bases, with 8 bases between. CDR1 MNHEY and CDR2 SVGAGI come from the germline V gene. This CDR3 spans 12 amino acids. The CDR3 reads CASSFTPGELFF. The CDR3 coding sequence is TGTGCCAGCAGCTTTACGCCCGGGGAGCTGTTTTTT.

The chain links TRBV24-1 to TRBJ1-5, with D possibly TRBD1 on 6 matching bases. The CDR3 consists of 14 residues. Germline CDR1 reads KGHDR; CDR2 reads SFDVKD. V lost 3 bases to trimming and J lost 7 bases, with 12 bases between them. CDR3 DNA sequence: TGTGCCACCAGTGATGCCGGAGGGGGACAGCCCCAGCATTTT. Translation: CATSDAGGGQPQHF.

This clone came up a few times. The chain uses TRBV20-1 and TRBJ2-6; no definite D call. The CDR3 covers 10 residues. V lost 5 bases and J lost 10, with 6 bases in between. Germline CDR1 is DFQATT and CDR2 is SNEGSKA (reference sequence). The CDR3 loop is CSAGNNVLTF. Here the CDR3 DNA reads TGCAGTGCTGGGAATAACGTCCTGACTTTC.

V usage is TRBV28 and J usage is TRBJ1-2, with D uncertain. Germline V lookup: CDR1 MDHEN, CDR2 SYDVKM. The CDR3 loop spans 12 amino acids. The V gene lost 5 bases and the J gene lost 1 base, with 5 bases spanning the gap. For the CDR3, the DNA is TGTGCCAGCAGTCTGAATAACTATGGCTACACCTTC. It specifies CASSLNNYGYTF.

This sequence joins TRBV6-5 and TRBJ1-4; tentatively, D is TRBD1 (5 bases). Germline assignment: CDR1 MNHEY and CDR2 SVGAGI. The length of the CDR3 is 13 residues. V gave up 6 bases and J gave up 8 bases, with 13 bases separating them. CDR3 nucleotides: TGTGCCAGCAGCCGGGGGAGTGGCGAAAAACTGTTTTTT. Translating gives CASSRGSGEKLFF.

The chain recombines TRBV5-1 with TRBJ2-7, with TRBD1 identical over 8 bases. Looked up from germline, CDR1 is SGHRS and CDR2 is YFSETQ. J was trimmed by 3 bases and V by 0 bases; bases with no gene match: 2. The CDR3 covers 14 residues. CDR3 DNA sequence: TGCGCCAGCAGCTTGGGGACAGGGCGCTACGAGCAGTACTTC. Its protein product is CASSLGTGRYEQYF. Supplemented by reference TRBV5-1 and TRBJ2-7, the full variable domain reads KAGVTQTPRYLIKTRGQQVTLSCSPISGHRSVSWYQQTPGQGLQFLFEYFSETQRNKGNFPGRFSGRQFSNSRSEMNVSTLELGDSALYLCASSLGTGRYEQYFGPGTRLTVT.

The genes are TRBV9 and TRBJ2-7; 7 nucleotides align to TRBD2. Germline V gene sequence: CDR1 SGDLS, CDR2 YYNGEE. V trimming: 0 bases; J trimming: 3 bases; junction bases outside the gene matches: 12. The CDR3 extends over 17 amino acids. CDR3 residues: CASSVEVGGPYLYEQYF. In DNA form, the CDR3 reads TGTGCCAGCAGCGTAGAAGTGGGAGGGCCTTACCTCTACGAGCAGTACTTC. The full variable domain, with the rest looked up from reference TRBV9 and TRBJ2-7, is DSGVTQTPKHLITATGQRVTLRCSPRSGDLSVYWYQQSLDQGLQFLIQYYNGEERAKGNILERFSAQQFPDLHSELNLSSLELGDSALYFCASSVEVGGPYLYEQYFGPGTRLTVT.

The chain uses TRBV3-1 (or the pseudogene TRBV3-2) and TRBJ2-1; 7 nucleotides match TRBD1. Per germline, CDR1 LGHDT and CDR2 YNNKEL (reference sequence). V lost 4 bases, J lost 3 bases, and 6 bases stayed unmatched. This CDR3 contains 15 residues. CDR3 residues: CASSLRQGDYNEQFF. DNA for the CDR3: TGTGCCAGCAGCCTAAGACAGGGTGACTACAATGAGCAGTTCTTC.

The genes are TRBV2 and TRBJ1-2; D remains unclear. CDR3 length equals 13 residues. Trimming removed 2 bases at V and 4 bases at J, with 8 bases between. Looked up from germline, CDR1 is SNHLY and CDR2 is FYNNEI. In nucleotides, the CDR3 is TGTGCCAGCAGTGAAACGAACAGCTATGGCTACACCTTC. Translation: CASSETNSYGYTF.

The rearrangement joins TRBV5-1 to TRBJ1-4; 9 nucleotides match TRBD1. V lost 4 bases, J lost 5 bases, and 6 bases stayed unmatched. CDR3 length equals 15 residues. CDR1 and CDR2 from the germline V gene are SGHRS and YFSETQ. The CDR3 spells CASSPTGTGNEKLFF. As DNA, the CDR3 is TGCGCCAGCAGCCCTACCGGGACAGGGAATGAAAAACTGTTTTTT.

CDR3 nucleotides: TGTGCCAGCAGAAACCAGGGGGCAGGAGGGACTGAAGCTTTCTTT. It translates to CASRNQGAGGTEAFF. The chain is built from TRBV7-9 and TRBJ1-1; TRBD1 matches 8 bases. The V gene end was trimmed by 6 bases and the J gene end by 5 bases; junction bases not matched to a gene: 11. Germline CDR1 reads SEHNR; CDR2 reads FQNEAQ (reference sequence). The CDR3 runs 15 residues.

CDR3 in amino acids: CATRPAGTSGSAIRAWEQFF. DNA for the CDR3: TGTGCCACCAGACCGGCCGGGACTAGCGGGAGCGCAATAAGGGCATGGGAGCAGTTCTTC. V and J are TRBV15 and TRBJ2-1; 14 bases fit TRBD2. Unmatched junction bases numbered 23, after V lost 6 bases and J lost 10 bases. The germline V gene has CDR1 LNHNV and CDR2 YYDKDF (reference sequence). The CDR3 runs to 20 residues.

This clone was counted once. V usage is TRBV9 and J usage is TRBJ2-1; D may be TRBD1 (6 bases). CDR1 is SGDLS, CDR2 YYNGEE, per germline. The CDR3 length is 16 residues. V was clipped by 3 bases and J by 5 bases, with 18 bases between them. CDR3: CASSARGTSADNEQFF. The DNA for the CDR3 is TGTGCCAGCAGCGCGAGGGGGACATCCGCCGACAATGAGCAGTTCTTC.

The chain couples TRBV4-3 to TRBJ2-1, with unresolved D. This CDR3 region has 18 residues. CDR1 and CDR2 from the germline V gene are LGHNA and YSLEER. Trimming left V 1 base short and J 4 bases short, with 20 bases between. The CDR3 region has the DNA TGCGCCAGCAGCCAAGGAAACGTCTACCCGGACCATTACAATGAGCAGTTCTTC. It translates to CASSQGNVYPDHYNEQFF.

The chain uses TRBV12-3 or TRBV12-4 and TRBJ2-1; no firm D call. The CDR3 loop spans 11 amino acids. V was cut by 1 base and J by 8 bases, with 3 bases left in between. In DNA, the CDR3 is TGTGCCAGCAGTTTAGAAGATGAGCAGTTCTTC. Protein: CASSLEDEQFF.